This entry lists 25 T cell receptor beta chains sequenced from one sample in a study of blood T cell repertoires in COVID-19. Libraries were prepared by immunoSEQ multiplex PCR; TCRdb keeps only in-frame clonotypes and omits some of them. The data hold approximately 450,000 clones, with 70% to 90% observed a single time. Specimen: PBMCs or T cells enriched from blood (not recorded which). The receptors originated from a woman aged 18-29 years with acute COVID-19.

The genes are TRBV19 and TRBJ1-1; a possible D gene is TRBD1 (5 bases). The V end lost 2 bases, the J end lost 2 bases, and 9 bases lay between the germline ends. In germline, CDR1 is LNHDA, CDR2 SQIVND (reference sequence). CDR3 length: 14 residues. The CDR3: CASSIWGLNTEAFF. DNA for the CDR3: TGTGCCAGTAGTATATGGGGCCTAAACACTGAAGCTTTCTTT.

The rearrangement joins TRBV6-5 to TRBJ2-5, with TRBD2 matching 9 bases. With 6 bases clipped from V and 12 bases from J, the junction kept 14 bases outside the gene matches. Germline lookup yields CDR1 MNHEY and CDR2 SVGAGI. The CDR3 length is 14 residues. CDR3 sequence (DNA): TGTGCCAGCAGCCGAGGGAGCGGGGGGTACCCGGAGTACTTC. Amino acid sequence: CASSRGSGGYPEYF.

The chain is built from TRBV14 and TRBJ2-7, with D maybe TRBD1 (5 bases). CDR3 size: 16 residues. From germline, CDR1 is SGHDN and CDR2 FVKESK. V dropped 4 bases and J dropped 6 bases, with 22 bases sitting between them. The CDR3 is CASSPGADLRVGEQYF. The CDR3 coding sequence is TGTGCCAGCAGCCCGGGCGCTGATCTCAGGGTTGGCGAGCAGTACTTC.

The chain links TRBV27 to TRBJ2-1; 11 bases fit TRBD2. V was clipped by 4 bases and J by 6 bases; unmatched bases: 2. The CDR3 runs to 14 residues. Germline CDR1 is MNHEY and CDR2 is SMNVEV (reference sequence). As DNA, the CDR3 is TGTGCCAGCAGTTCCCTAGCGGGAGGCAATGAGCAGTTCTTC. Protein product: CASSSLAGGNEQFF.

In DNA form, the CDR3 reads TGTGCCAGCACCCGTCCGGGACATCCTTACGAGCAGTACTTC. Its translation: CASTRPGHPYEQYF. The chain couples TRBV28 to TRBJ2-7, with a weak D call TRBD1 (6 bases). The CDR3 sequence is 14 residues long. The germline V and J ends were trimmed by 7 bases and 4 bases, with 17 bases remaining between them. CDR1 is MDHEN and CDR2 is SYDVKM in the germline V gene.

V and J are TRBV6-5 and TRBJ1-2, with 12 nucleotides matching TRBD1. The V gene's germline CDR1 is MNHEY and CDR2 SVGAGI. J gave up 7 bases and V 6 bases, and 6 bases lay outside the gene matches. CDR3 length equals 14 residues. CDR3 amino acids: CASRRRDRGPGYTF. CDR3 coding DNA: TGTGCCAGCAGGCGGAGGGACAGGGGGCCTGGCTACACCTTC.

The chain employs TRBV10-1 and TRBJ2-7; 8 bases map to TRBD2. CDR3 length: 12 residues. CDR1 and CDR2 (germline): WNHNN, SYGVQD (reference sequence). With 7 bases clipped from V and 5 bases from J, the junction kept 4 bases outside the gene matches. CDR3 in DNA: TGCGCCAGCAATAGCGGGACTGACGAGCAGTACTTC. As protein: CASNSGTDEQYF.

The rearrangement links TRBV6-2 or TRBV6-3 to TRBJ1-5; the D is unclear. The germline V gene encodes CDR1 MNHEY and CDR2 SVGEGT. The CDR3 runs to 17 residues. The V end was cut by 6 bases, the J end by 3 bases, with 21 bases between. The CDR3 nucleotides are TGTGCCAGCAGCTCCTGGTCGGGGAGGGCCAACAATCAGCCCCAGCATTTT. Translated, it gives CASSSWSGRANNQPQHF.

V is TRBV3-1 (or the pseudogene TRBV3-2) and J is TRBJ2-2; D remains ambiguous. The CDR3 runs to 14 residues. CDR1 and CDR2 (germline): LGHDT, YNNKEL (reference sequence). With 1 base removed from V and 6 bases from J, the gap between germline ends came to 9 bases. The CDR3 nucleotides are TGTGCCAGCAGCCAAGCCCGCAGGCCCGGGGAGCTGTTTTTT. This codes for CASSQARRPGELFF.

The V call is TRBV11-2, the J call TRBJ1-2, with 8 bases fitting TRBD1. V was pared by 3 bases and J by 4 bases, with 13 bases of the junction left unmatched. CDR1 is SGHAT, CDR2 FQNNGV, per germline. The CDR3 extends over 17 amino acids. CDR3 coding DNA: TGTGCCAGCAGCTTCGACAGGGGCGAGTTGGCGAGCTATGGCTACACCTTC. This sequence encodes CASSFDRGELASYGYTF.

The chain joins TRBV7-9 to TRBJ2-7; 9 bases fit TRBD2. The CDR3 has 14 residues. V lost 0 bases to trimming and J lost 6 bases; unmatched junction nucleotides: 3. CDR1 is SEHNR and CDR2 is FQNEAQ in the germline V gene (reference sequence). The CDR3 nucleotides are TGTGCCAGCAGCTTAGCTAGCGGGAGTGTCGAGCAGTACTTC. It encodes CASSLASGSVEQYF.

The V and J genes are TRBV3-1 (or the pseudogene TRBV3-2) and TRBJ2-5; D might be TRBD1 (6 bases). The CDR3 is made up of 14 amino acids. V was shortened by 6 bases and J by 0 bases, with 11 bases between the two germline ends. Germline loops: CDR1 LGHDT, CDR2 YNNKEL (reference sequence). In DNA, the CDR3 is TGTGCCAGCAGTTCCACAGGGTACCAAGAGACCCAGTACTTC. It encodes CASSSTGYQETQYF.

J is TRBJ2-7 and V is TRBV4-1, with TRBD1 identical over 9 bases. V was pared by 5 bases and J by 3 bases, with 5 bases of the junction left unmatched. Germline loops: CDR1 MGHRA, CDR2 YSYEKL. The CDR3 consists of 14 residues. CDR3 residues: CASSWGQGNYEQYF. CDR3 nucleotide sequence: TGCGCCAGCAGCTGGGGACAGGGAAACTACGAGCAGTACTTC.

The rearrangement links TRBV7-6 to TRBJ2-7; possible D gene TRBD1, 6 bases. This CDR3 region has 17 residues. In germline, CDR1 is SGHVS, CDR2 FNYEAQ. V gave up 0 bases and J gave up 4 bases, with 19 bases separating them. In nucleotides, the CDR3 is TGTGCCAGCAGCTTAGCGGGGGCCGCCCAGTACGGGTACGAGCAGTACTTC. Translating gives CASSLAGAAQYGYEQYF.

The genes are TRBV3-1 (or the pseudogene TRBV3-2) and TRBJ2-2; D remains unclear. The length of the CDR3 is 13 residues. Germline CDR1 and CDR2: LGHDT and YNNKEL (reference sequence). V was trimmed by 6 bases and J by 1 base, leaving 6 bases between them. The chain's CDR3 is CASRLGNTGELFF. DNA for the CDR3: TGTGCCAGCAGACTCGGGAACACCGGGGAGCTGTTTTTT.

This clone appeared once. The CDR3 DNA reads as TGTGCCAGTAGTATATTCTCGAGAAGCTCCTACAATGAGCAGTTCTTC. Protein sequence: CASSIFSRSSYNEQFF. The chain joins TRBV19 to TRBJ2-1, with no clear D. The CDR3 consists of 16 residues. Germline CDR1 is LNHDA and CDR2 is SQIVND (reference sequence). Trimming pared 2 bases from V and 0 bases from J, leaving 11 bases between. The full variable domain, completed using reference TRBV19 and TRBJ2-1, is DGGITQSPKYLFRKEGQNVTLSCEQNLNHDAMYWYRQDPGQGLRLIYYSQIVNDFQKGDIAEGYSVSREKKESFPLTVTSAQKNPTAFYLCASSIFSRSSYNEQFFGPGTRLTVL.

J is TRBJ2-3 and V is TRBV5-5; the D gene is possibly TRBD2 (5 bases). The V gene lost 6 bases and the J gene lost 1 base, with 9 bases spanning the gap. Germline CDR1 SGHKS, CDR2 YYEKEE (reference sequence). CDR3 length: 13 residues. CDR3 amino acids: CASNGVGTDTQYF. CDR3 coding DNA: TGTGCCAGCAACGGGGTGGGCACAGATACGCAGTATTTT.

This clone turned up a few times. This sequence joins TRBV19 and TRBJ2-5; 8 bases agree with TRBD1. Germline V CDR1 and CDR2: LNHDA, SQIVND (reference sequence). Trimming took 6 bases from V and 5 from J; bases not matched to a gene: 5. The CDR3 totals 13 residues. The CDR3: CASRARGQETQYF. Written as DNA, the CDR3 is TGTGCCAGTAGGGCCAGGGGGCAGGAGACCCAGTACTTC.

The gene calls are TRBV5-1 and TRBJ1-1, with 8 bases matching TRBD1. The CDR3 runs to 13 residues. V lost 4 bases to trimming and J lost 3 bases; unmatched junction nucleotides: 2. Germline CDR1 SGHRS, CDR2 YFSETQ. As DNA, the CDR3 is TGCGCCAGCAGCGCGACAGGGGACACTGAAGCTTTCTTT. It specifies CASSATGDTEAFF.

This clone appeared a few times. The V call is TRBV7-2, the J call TRBJ2-2, with D unclear. Germline assignment: CDR1 SGHTA and CDR2 FQGNSA. CDR3 length: 16 amino acids. V was shortened by 2 bases and J by 6 bases, with 16 bases between the two germline ends. As DNA, the CDR3 is TGTGCCAGCAGCTTAAAATCTCGGTTGATGGCCGGGGAGCTGTTTTTT. As protein: CASSLKSRLMAGELFF.

The gene calls are TRBV6-5 and TRBJ1-2, with 8 bases identical to TRBD1. The CDR3 has 14 amino acids. Germline CDR1 MNHEY, CDR2 SVGAGI. V trimming: 9 bases; J trimming: 7 bases; junction bases outside the gene matches: 13. CDR3 coding DNA: TGTGCCAGTGGACAGGGTCTTTCGGGGCTTGGCTACACCTTC. As protein: CASGQGLSGLGYTF.

This clone was seen a handful of times. V usage is TRBV11-2 and J usage is TRBJ1-1; D unresolved. The CDR3 length is 15 residues. The V gene's germline CDR1 is SGHAT and CDR2 FQNNGV. V was clipped by 1 base and J by 4 bases, with 13 bases between them. The CDR3 sequence: CASSLGEAVGTEAFF. CDR3 in DNA: TGTGCCAGCAGCTTAGGTGAGGCGGTTGGCACTGAAGCTTTCTTT.

The genes are TRBV27 and TRBJ2-7, with 8 bases fitting TRBD1. The CDR3 has 15 amino acids. The V and J ends lost 3 bases and 0 bases, in that order; junction bases with no gene match: 4. Germline V gene data show CDR1 as MNHEY and CDR2 as SMNVEV (reference sequence). Here the CDR3 DNA reads TGTGCCAGCAGTTTGACAGGGGCCTCCTCCTACGAGCAGTACTTC. This sequence encodes CASSLTGASSYEQYF.

The rearrangement uses TRBV18 and TRBJ1-1; no clear D gene. Trimming stripped 3 bases from V and 0 bases from J, with 11 bases between. The CDR3 is 15 amino acids. The germline gives CDR1 KGHSH, CDR2 LQKENI. The CDR3 here is CASSPRRELNTEAFF. CDR3 bases: TGTGCCAGCTCACCGCGGCGGGAGCTGAACACTGAAGCTTTCTTT.

The chain couples TRBV2 to TRBJ1-1; no clear D. The CDR3 has 13 residues. Looked up from germline, CDR1 is SNHLY and CDR2 is FYNNEI. V was shortened by 7 bases and J by 1 base, with 10 bases between the two germline ends. The CDR3 reads CASKRGANTEAFF. CDR3 bases: TGTGCCAGCAAACGCGGCGCGAACACTGAAGCTTTCTTT.